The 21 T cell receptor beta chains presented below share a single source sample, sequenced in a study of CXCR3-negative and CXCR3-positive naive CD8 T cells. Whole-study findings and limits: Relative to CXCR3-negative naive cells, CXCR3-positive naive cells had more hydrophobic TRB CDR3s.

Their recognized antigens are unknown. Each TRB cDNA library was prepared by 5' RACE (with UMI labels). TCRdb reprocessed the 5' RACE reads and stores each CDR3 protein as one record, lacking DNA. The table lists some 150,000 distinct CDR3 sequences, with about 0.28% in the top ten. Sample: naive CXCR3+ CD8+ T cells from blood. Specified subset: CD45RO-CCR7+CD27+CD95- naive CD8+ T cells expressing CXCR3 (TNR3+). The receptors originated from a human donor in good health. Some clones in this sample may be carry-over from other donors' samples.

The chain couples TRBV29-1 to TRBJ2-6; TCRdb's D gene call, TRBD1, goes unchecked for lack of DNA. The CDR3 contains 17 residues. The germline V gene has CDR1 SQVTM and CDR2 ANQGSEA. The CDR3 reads CSVEEGSRASGANVLTF.

The CDR3 protein is CSADQLGGYGYTF. V usage is TRBV20-1 and J usage is TRBJ1-2; TCRdb gives TRBD1 as the D gene, but with no DNA this cannot be confirmed. CDR3 size: 13 residues. Germline loops: CDR1 DFQATT, CDR2 SNEGSKA (reference sequence).

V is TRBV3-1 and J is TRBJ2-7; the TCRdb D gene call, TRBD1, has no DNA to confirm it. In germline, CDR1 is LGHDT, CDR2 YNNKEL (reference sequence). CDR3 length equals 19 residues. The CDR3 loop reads CASSPLLIRQGALNYEQYF.

CDR3 region: CAWNWASGSYNEQFF. The V call is TRBV30, the J call TRBJ2-1; TCRdb gives TRBD2 as the D gene, but with no DNA this cannot be confirmed. Per the germline V gene, CDR1 is GTSNPN and CDR2 is SVGIG (reference sequence). The CDR3 consists of 15 residues.

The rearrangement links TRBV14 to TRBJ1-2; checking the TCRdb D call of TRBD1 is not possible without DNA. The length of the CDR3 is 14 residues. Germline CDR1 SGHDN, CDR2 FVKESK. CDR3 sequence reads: CASSLYRDGRGYTF.

The CDR3 spells CATSRYEGQQETQYF. The gene calls are TRBV15 and TRBJ2-5; absent DNA, TCRdb's TRBD1 call cannot be checked. Germline CDR1 and CDR2: LNHNV and YYDKDF (reference sequence). The CDR3 covers 15 residues.

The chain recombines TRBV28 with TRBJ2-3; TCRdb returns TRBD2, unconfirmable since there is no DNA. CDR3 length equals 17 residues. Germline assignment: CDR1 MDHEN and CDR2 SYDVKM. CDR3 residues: CASSLGLAGGLTDTQYF.

The CDR3 here is CASSYGVPLYGYTF. The rearrangement uses TRBV6-6 and TRBJ1-2; checking the TCRdb D call of TRBD1 is not possible without DNA. The CDR3 length is 14 residues. Germline V gives CDR1 MNHNY, CDR2 SVGAGI (reference sequence).

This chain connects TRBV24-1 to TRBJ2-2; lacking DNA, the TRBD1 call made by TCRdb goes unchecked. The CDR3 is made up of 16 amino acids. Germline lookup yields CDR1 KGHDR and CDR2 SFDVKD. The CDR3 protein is CATSEGRGVNTGELFF.

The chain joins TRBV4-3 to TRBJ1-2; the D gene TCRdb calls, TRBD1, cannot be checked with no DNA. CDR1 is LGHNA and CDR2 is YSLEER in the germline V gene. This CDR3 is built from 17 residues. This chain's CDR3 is CASSQDGASGANYGYTF.

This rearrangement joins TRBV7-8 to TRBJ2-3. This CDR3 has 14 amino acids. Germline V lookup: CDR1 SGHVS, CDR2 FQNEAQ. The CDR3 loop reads CASSLRFGPDTQYF.

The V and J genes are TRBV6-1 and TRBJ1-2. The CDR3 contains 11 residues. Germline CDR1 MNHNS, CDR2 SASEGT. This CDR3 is CASREGSGYTF.

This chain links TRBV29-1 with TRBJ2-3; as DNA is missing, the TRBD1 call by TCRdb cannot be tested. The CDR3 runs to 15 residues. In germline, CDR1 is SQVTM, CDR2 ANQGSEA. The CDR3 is CSVEDRDRATDTQYF.

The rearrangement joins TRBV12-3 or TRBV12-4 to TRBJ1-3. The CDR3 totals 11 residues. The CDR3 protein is CAGGIGNTIYF.

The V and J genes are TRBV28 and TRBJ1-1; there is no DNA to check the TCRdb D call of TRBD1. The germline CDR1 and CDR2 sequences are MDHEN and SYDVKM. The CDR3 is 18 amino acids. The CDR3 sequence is CASSFPLLSSGQGTEAFF.

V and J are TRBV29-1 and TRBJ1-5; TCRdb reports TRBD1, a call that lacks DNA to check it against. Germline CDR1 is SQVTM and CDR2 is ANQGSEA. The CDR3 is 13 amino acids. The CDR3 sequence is CSVGQGNNQPQHF.

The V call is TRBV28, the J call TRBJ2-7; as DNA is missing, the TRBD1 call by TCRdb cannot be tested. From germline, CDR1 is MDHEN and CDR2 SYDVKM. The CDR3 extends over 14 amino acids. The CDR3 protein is CASLAGTGVDEQYF.

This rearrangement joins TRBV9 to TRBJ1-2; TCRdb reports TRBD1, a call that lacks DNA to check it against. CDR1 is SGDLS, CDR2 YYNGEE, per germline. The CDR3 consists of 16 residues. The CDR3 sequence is CASSAQQGRSDYGYTF.

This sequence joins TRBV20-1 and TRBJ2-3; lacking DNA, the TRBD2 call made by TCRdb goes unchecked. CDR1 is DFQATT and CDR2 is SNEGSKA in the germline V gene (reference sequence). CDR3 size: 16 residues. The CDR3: CSAGTSGSVGTDTQYF.

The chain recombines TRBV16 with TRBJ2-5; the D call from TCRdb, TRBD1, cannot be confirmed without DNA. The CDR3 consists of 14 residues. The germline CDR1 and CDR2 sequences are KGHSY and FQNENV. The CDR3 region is CAGLGGRDQETQYF.

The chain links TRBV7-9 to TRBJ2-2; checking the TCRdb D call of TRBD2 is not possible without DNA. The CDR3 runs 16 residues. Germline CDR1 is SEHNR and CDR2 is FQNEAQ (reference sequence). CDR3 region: CASSASGGTDPGELFF.